This record concerns one T cell receptor beta chain sequence. Assay used: immunoSEQ multiplex PCR; TCRdb lists only in-frame clones, some missing. This sample has around 700,000 clones, with approximately 79% found just once. CDR3 length equals 12 residues. V was trimmed by 3 bases and J by 5 bases, leaving 7 bases between them. The germline V gene encodes CDR1 LNHDA and CDR2 SQIVND (reference sequence). The data stem from a study of shared clonotypes between healthy human individuals. The donors, healthy adults who were HIV-negative, had experienced no recent acute infections or vaccinations. The sequence came from a woman aged 25-40 years in good health. The sequenced sample consisted of memory CD4+ T cells sorted from blood. The subset is: CD45RA-negative fraction. This chain joins TRBV19 and TRBJ1-1; a possible D gene is TRBD1 (5 bases). Written as DNA, the CDR3 is TGTGCCAGTAGTATTCGGGGGACTGAAGCTTTCTTT. The encoded protein is CASSIRGTEAFF.